This T cell receptor beta chain was documented in a study of cytomegalovirus exposure and HLA in healthy donors. PCR amplification relied on 60 Vbeta primers (plus 13 Jbeta primers). Measured with immunoSEQ multiplex PCR; TCRdb has only the in-frame clones, and not every one. The table shows more than 50,000 clones, with approximately 75% occurring only once. Study conclusions and caveats: TCR beta sequences reportedly predicted most subjects' HLA-A and HLA-B alleles accurately.

Germline V gene sequence: CDR1 LNHDA, CDR2 SQIVND (reference sequence). V was pared by 7 bases and J by 9 bases, with 11 bases of the junction left unmatched. The CDR3 contains 15 residues. This clone was found a few times. Its antigen is not identified. The TCR originated in a man aged 45-65 years in good health and CMV-seropositive. Sample: PBMCs. This chain uses TRBV19 with TRBJ2-4, with TRBD1 matching over 11 bases. The DNA for the CDR3 is TGTGCCAGTACCACTGGGACAGGGGGAAGCCGCATTCAGTACTTC. Amino acid sequence: CASTTGTGGSRIQYF.